The 23 T cell receptor beta chains below all came from one sample that was sequenced in a study of blood T cell repertoires in COVID-19. TCRdb's table, derived via immunoSEQ multiplex PCR, lists solely in-frame clones and lacks some. The profile shows around 700,000 clones, approximately 90% of them singletons. Material: peripheral blood. The receptors were gathered from a woman younger than 35 with acute or convalescent COVID-19.

The rearrangement links TRBV6-2 or TRBV6-3 to TRBJ1-4; the match to TRBD1 covers 7 bases. After removal of 2 bases from V and 3 bases from J, the junction contained 6 bases not matched to a gene. This CDR3 is built from 16 residues. Germline V gene data show CDR1 as MNHEY and CDR2 as SVGEGT. The CDR3 is CASSYDRENANEKLFF. Here the CDR3 DNA reads TGTGCCAGCAGTTACGACAGGGAAAACGCTAATGAAAAACTGTTTTTT.

This chain uses TRBV9 with TRBJ1-3; D ambiguous. V was shortened by 0 bases and J by 0 bases, with 10 bases between the two germline ends. CDR3 length: 16 residues. Germline CDR1 is SGDLS and CDR2 is YYNGEE. The CDR3 DNA reads TGTGCCAGCAGCGTAGGGGCAGCTTACTCTGGAAACACCATATATTTT. Translation gives CASSVGAAYSGNTIYF.

The chain uses TRBV7-9 and TRBJ1-1; D is undetermined. Per germline, CDR1 SEHNR and CDR2 FQNEAQ (reference sequence). The CDR3 extends over 14 amino acids. Deletions cut 5 bases from V and 1 base from J, with 11 bases between. The CDR3 spells CASSLLETNTEAFF. The CDR3 DNA reads as TGTGCCAGCAGCCTTTTGGAGACGAACACTGAAGCTTTCTTT.

The chain couples TRBV4-3 to TRBJ2-2; weak D call: TRBD1 (6 bases). V was pared by 5 bases and J by 7 bases, with 11 bases between. The V gene's germline CDR1 is LGHNA and CDR2 YSLEER. This CDR3 is built from 13 residues. CDR3 loop: CASSSHRDGELFF. The CDR3 DNA reads as TGCGCCAGCAGCTCCCACAGGGACGGGGAGCTGTTTTTT.

The chain is built from TRBV2 and TRBJ1-2; a possible D gene is TRBD1 (6 bases). There are 15 residues in the CDR3. CDR1 and CDR2 from the germline V gene are SNHLY and FYNNEI. Trimming cost V 8 bases and J 4 bases, with 20 bases left between them. The CDR3 nucleotides read TGTGCCAGCGACCAACGGGGGGCATTCTCCTATGGCTACACCTTC. Its translation: CASDQRGAFSYGYTF.

This sequence joins TRBV5-1 and TRBJ2-2, with 7 bases matching TRBD1. This CDR3 spans 16 amino acids. Germline lookup yields CDR1 SGHRS and CDR2 YFSETQ. V trimming: 3 bases; J trimming: 1 base; junction bases outside the gene matches: 6. CDR3 sequence: CASSWTGTENTGELFF. CDR3 nucleotides: TGCGCCAGCAGCTGGACCGGGACAGAGAACACCGGGGAGCTGTTTTTT.

In DNA form, the CDR3 reads TGTGCCAGCAGTGAGGGCAGACAGTTGGATACGCAGTATTTT. It is translated as CASSEGRQLDTQYF. The V and J genes are TRBV2 and TRBJ2-3, with D perhaps TRBD1 (5 bases). Germline V lookup: CDR1 SNHLY, CDR2 FYNNEI. This CDR3 has 14 residues. V was pared by 3 bases and J by 6 bases, with 13 bases between.

This clone has just a few counts. V is TRBV2 and J is TRBJ1-2; 7 bases align to TRBD1. Looked up from germline, CDR1 is SNHLY and CDR2 is FYNNEI. The trim removed 3 bases at V and 5 bases at J, leaving 6 bases unmatched. CDR3 length: 14 amino acids. CDR3 protein: CASSDDRVTYGYTF. As DNA, the CDR3 is TGTGCCAGCAGTGATGACAGGGTCACATATGGCTACACCTTC. Filled out from reference TRBV2 and TRBJ1-2, the complete variable domain reads EPEVTQTPSHQVTQMGQEVILRCVPISNHLYFYWYRQILGQKVEFLVSFYNNEISEKSEIFDDQFSVERPDGSNFTLKIRSTKLEDSAMYFCASSDDRVTYGYTFGSGTRLTVV.

The chain carries TRBV27 and TRBJ1-4, with D perhaps TRBD1 (5 bases). CDR3 size: 13 residues. Trimming stripped 3 bases from V and 5 bases from J, with 7 bases between. The germline V gene has CDR1 MNHEY and CDR2 SMNVEV (reference sequence). The chain's CDR3 is CASSFGGNEKLFF. CDR3 sequence (DNA): TGTGCCAGCAGTTTTGGGGGGAATGAAAAACTGTTTTTT. Looking up the rest from reference TRBV27 and TRBJ1-4 gives the full variable domain: EAQVTQNPRYLITVTGKKLTVTCSQNMNHEYMSWYRQDPGLGLRQIYYSMNVEVTDKGDVPEGYKVSRKEKRNFPLILESPSPNQTSLYFCASSFGGNEKLFFGSGTQLSVL.

The J gene is TRBJ2-7, the V gene TRBV7-8; D ambiguous. V lost 2 bases, J lost 6 bases, and 8 bases lay in between. Germline-derived CDR1 and CDR2 are SGHVS and FQNEAQ. There are 12 residues in the CDR3. The CDR3 coding sequence is TGTGCCAGCAGCTTATCCCCCCGCGAGCAGTACTTC. Translated, it gives CASSLSPREQYF. The entire variable domain, with the rest obtained from reference TRBV7-8 and TRBJ2-7, is as follows: GAGVSQSPRYKVAKRGQDVALRCDPISGHVSLFWYQQALGQGPEFLTYFQNEAQLDKSGLPSDRFFAERPEGSVSTLKIQRTQQEDSAVYLCASSLSPREQYFGPGTRLTVT.

This chain links TRBV11-2 with TRBJ1-2; unclear D gene. This CDR3 region has 15 residues. Germline V CDR1 and CDR2: SGHAT, FQNNGV. The V end was cut by 5 bases, the J end by 3 bases, with 16 bases between. CDR3 in amino acids: CASSQLRAVDYGYTF. As DNA, the CDR3 is TGTGCCAGCAGCCAACTCCGAGCGGTTGACTATGGCTACACCTTC.

The rearrangement joins TRBV5-1 to TRBJ2-2; TRBD2 matches 7 bases. CDR1 SGHRS and CDR2 YFSETQ come from the germline V gene. V shed 4 bases and J 5 bases; nucleotides not matched to a gene: 8. This CDR3 spans 15 amino acids. For the CDR3, the DNA is TGCGCCAGCAGCGTGGCGGGGGAAAGAACCGGGGAGCTGTTTTTT. It encodes CASSVAGERTGELFF.

V is TRBV6-5 and J is TRBJ2-7; 12 bases match TRBD2. Losses at the gene ends were 5 bases for V and 2 bases for J; bases not matched to a gene: 4. The CDR3 totals 15 residues. The germline V gene has CDR1 MNHEY and CDR2 SVGAGI. The CDR3 coding sequence is TGTGCCAGCAGTCCCACTAGCGGGGGGCCCTACGAGCAGTACTTC. This sequence encodes CASSPTSGGPYEQYF.

The chain uses TRBV6-5 and TRBJ1-2; TRBD1 matches at 8 bases. Trimming at V came to 2 bases and at J to 5 bases, leaving 4 bases not matched to a gene. Germline assignment: CDR1 MNHEY and CDR2 SVGAGI. This CDR3 is 14 amino acids long. The CDR3 spells CASSYQGAQYGYTF. In DNA form, the CDR3 reads TGTGCCAGCAGTTACCAGGGGGCGCAGTATGGCTACACCTTC.

CDR3 sequence: CASTGIGSNQPQHF. For the CDR3, the DNA is TGTGCCAGCACAGGGATCGGGAGCAATCAGCCCCAGCATTTT. J is TRBJ1-5 and V is TRBV25-1; TRBD1 is a possible D gene (5 bases). V dropped 7 bases and J dropped 1 base, with 11 bases sitting between them. This CDR3 region has 14 residues. The V gene's germline CDR1 is MGHDK and CDR2 SYGVNS. Supplemented by reference TRBV25-1 and TRBJ1-5, the full variable domain reads EADIYQTPRYLVIGTGKKITLECSQTMGHDKMYWYQQDPGMELHLIHYSYGVNSTEKGDLSSESTVSRIRTEHFPLTLESARPSHTSQYLCASTGIGSNQPQHFGDGTRLSIL.

The chain recombines TRBV3-1 (or the pseudogene TRBV3-2) with TRBJ2-7; the D gene is possibly TRBD2 (5 bases). The CDR3 sequence is 15 residues long. Germline V gene lookup returns CDR1 LGHDT and CDR2 YNNKEL (reference sequence). The V end was cut by 3 bases, the J end by 4 bases, with 16 bases between. The CDR3 sequence is CASSQREGGPYEQYF. CDR3 sequence (DNA): TGTGCCAGCAGCCAGCGAGAGGGCGGACCTTACGAGCAGTACTTC.

The rearrangement uses TRBV29-1 and TRBJ2-1; TRBD2 might be the D (6 bases). V was shortened by 7 bases and J by 0 bases, with 13 bases between the two germline ends. Germline V gene lookup returns CDR1 SQVTM and CDR2 ANQGSEA. CDR3 size: 14 residues. The CDR3 DNA is TGCAGCGCCTCGCGGGGCCCCTCCTACAATGAGCAGTTCTTC. It specifies CSASRGPSYNEQFF.

The chain uses TRBV6-2 or TRBV6-3 and TRBJ1-1; no definite D call. Germline V lookup: CDR1 MNHEY, CDR2 SVGEGT. The V end was cut by 0 bases, the J end by 2 bases, with 4 bases between. The CDR3 contains 13 residues. CDR3 sequence: CASSYSYNTEAFF. The CDR3 DNA follows: TGTGCCAGCAGTTACTCATATAACACTGAAGCTTTCTTT.

This chain uses TRBV20-1 with TRBJ2-7, with D tentatively TRBD1 (5 bases). The CDR3 loop spans 14 amino acids. CDR1 and CDR2 (germline): DFQATT, SNEGSKA (reference sequence). Trimming pared 3 bases from V and 0 bases from J, leaving 12 bases between. For the CDR3, the DNA is TGCAGTGCTAGTATCCAGGGTGGCTCCTACGAGCAGTACTTC. Its translation is CSASIQGGSYEQYF.

This clone appeared a few times. V is TRBV7-9 and J is TRBJ1-1, with a tentative D call TRBD1 (6 bases). The CDR3 runs to 17 residues. Between the trimmed V and J ends, which lost 1 base and 0 bases, there was a span of 15 bases. CDR1 is SEHNR, CDR2 FQNEAQ, per germline (reference sequence). CDR3 region: CASSLDLAGTMNTEAFF. CDR3 nucleotide sequence: TGTGCCAGCAGCTTAGATCTGGCAGGGACAATGAACACTGAAGCTTTCTTT. The variable domain in full, with the rest retrieved from reference TRBV7-9 and TRBJ1-1, is DTGVSQNPRHKITKRGQNVTFRCDPISEHNRLYWYRQTLGQGPEFLTYFQNEAQLEKSRLLSDRFSAERPKGSFSTLEIQRTEQGDSAMYLCASSLDLAGTMNTEAFFGQGTRLTVV.

This clone was recorded only once. The chain carries TRBV7-2 and TRBJ1-6, with D possibly TRBD1 on 6 matching bases. CDR1 is SGHTA and CDR2 is FQGNSA in the germline V gene. The CDR3 covers 14 residues. V was trimmed by 7 bases and J by 7 bases, leaving 14 bases between them. The CDR3: CASTATGLNSPLHF. As DNA, the CDR3 is TGTGCCAGCACCGCCACAGGGTTAAATTCACCCCTCCACTTT.

This chain connects TRBV2 to TRBJ1-1; weak D call: TRBD1 (5 bases). The CDR3 is 12 amino acids. Trimming took 7 bases from V and 5 from J, leaving 11 bases between them. Germline V lookup: CDR1 SNHLY, CDR2 FYNNEI. In DNA, the CDR3 is TGTGCCAGCAATTACGGGGGGACTGAAGCTTTCTTT. Translation: CASNYGGTEAFF.

The CDR3 sequence is CASSLGWGQGARDYGYTF. The DNA for the CDR3 is TGTGCCAGCAGCTTAGGGTGGGGGCAGGGGGCGCGGGACTATGGCTACACCTTC. The rearrangement uses TRBV7-2 and TRBJ1-2; TRBD1 matches at 8 bases. V lost 1 base, J lost 3 bases, and 13 bases stayed unmatched. In germline, CDR1 is SGHTA, CDR2 FQGNSA. CDR3 length equals 18 residues.